The present TCR beta chain was sequenced within a study of control samples from healthy donors and cancer patients (dated by TCRdb to the early 2020s). Trimming removed 5 bases from V and 1 base from J, leaving 8 bases between the germline ends. According to the germline V gene, CDR1 reads SGHTA and CDR2 reads FQGNSA. Including cysteine and phenylalanine, the CDR3 has 14 amino acids. Only CDR3 DNA remains: 42 bases, in frame from the first base. Points on this clone: Its antigen is unknown. Base qualities are missing; no much larger clone stands one base away.

The protocol used for the library was the immunoSEQ multiplex PCR assay. What TCRdb holds here is the immuneACCESS table cut down to in-frame rearrangements. Part of the clones is not present; checked against another copy, under half of the missing clones reflect an unresolved V gene, and the others are unexplained. The sample data list 80,000 or so clones, and roughly 94% of these were observed just once. The ten biggest clones cover 6.2% of the sample. This sequence originates from a woman in her thirties or forties in good health. The chain employs TRBV7-2 and TRBJ1-4; 5 matching bases give a weak D call of TRBD1. Sequencing was performed on blood. The CDR3 region has the sequence CASSQTVTNEKLFF. At the DNA level, the sequence is TGTGCCAGCAGCCAGACAGTAACTAATGAAAAACTGTTTTTT.